A selection of T cell receptor beta chains follows, all from one sample in a study of Ad26.COV2.S vaccination and SARS-CoV-2 variants. Measured with immunoSEQ multiplex PCR; TCRdb has only the in-frame clones, and not every one. Found here are fewer than 900,000 clones, 80% to 90% of them singletons; the top ten hold around 1.4%. This specimen was peripheral blood, taken in a trial of Ad26.COV2.S vaccine versus placebo. Receptors originate from a person aged 18-65 years who received the Ad26.COV2.S COVID-19 vaccine or a placebo. Each CDR3 is given with its conserved first and last residue. Fields, in order: clone size, V gene, J gene, D gene, CDR3 DNA, CDR3 protein. A D gene is named only where the DNA matches it firmly. For some rows the clone size is stated as once, few or many, or as a class when expanded; others skip it.

>-|TRBV6-5|TRBJ2-3|-
TGTGCCAGCAGATACCAACCTAGCACAGATACGCAGTATTTT
CASRYQPSTDTQYF
>-|TRBV19|TRBJ2-1|TRBD2
TGTGCCAGTAGTCTTAGCGGGGGTCTTTACAATGAGCAGTTCTTC
CASSLSGGLYNEQFF
>-|TRBV19|TRBJ1-4|-
TGTGCCAGTAGTCCCCGGACAGCCTTTAATGAAAAACTGTTTTTT
CASSPRTAFNEKLFF
>-|TRBV19|TRBJ1-2|-
TGTGCCAGTAGTATAAAGGCGGATTTCGACTATGGCTACACCTTC
CASSIKADFDYGYTF
>-|TRBV5-1|TRBJ2-5|TRBD2
TGCGCCAGCAGCTCTCCCGGCGGGAGGGCCTACCAAGAGACCCAGTACTTC
CASSSPGGRAYQETQYF
>-|TRBV13|TRBJ1-6|-
TGTGCCAGCAGCTTTTCTACCGGGACCTCCTATAATTCACCCCTCCACTTT
CASSFSTGTSYNSPLHF
>-|TRBV10-3|TRBJ2-2|-
TGTGCCATCAGTGAGGAGACAGGGAACACCGGGGAGCTGTTTTTT
CAISEETGNTGELFF
>-|TRBV4-2|TRBJ1-2|TRBD1
TGTGCCAGCAGCCAACCCAGGCCGGGACAGCGAATAGCTAACTATGGCTACACCTTC
CASSQPRPGQRIANYGYTF
>once|TRBV19|TRBJ2-2|-
TGTGCCAGTAGTATAGCCGGGCCCAGGCCGGGGGAGCTGTTTTTT
CASSIAGPRPGELFF
>-|TRBV29-1|TRBJ2-3|TRBD2
TGCAGCGTTGAAGATGGGTCTAGCGGGAGTCCAGATACGCAGTATTTT
CSVEDGSSGSPDTQYF
>-|TRBV7-8|TRBJ2-3|-
TGTGCCAGCAGCTTAAACAGAGCTACAGATACGCAGTATTTT
CASSLNRATDTQYF
>-|TRBV4-3|TRBJ1-2|TRBD1
TGCGCCAGCAGCCAAGATAAGAGGGACAGGGGTCGCGGCTACACCTTC
CASSQDKRDRGRGYTF
>-|TRBV6-5|TRBJ2-4|-
TGTGCCAGCTCGGAGGGGTTTTTCAAAAACATTCAGTACTTC
CASSEGFFKNIQYF
>-|TRBV6-6|TRBJ1-2|-
TGTGCCAGCAGTCCCCGGGAGCCCCTTAACTATGGCTACACCTTC
CASSPREPLNYGYTF
>-|TRBV12-3/TRBV12-4|TRBJ2-3|-
TGTGCCACTTCGACAGAGAGCACAGATACGCAGTATTTT
CATSTESTDTQYF
>-|TRBV12-3/TRBV12-4|TRBJ1-1|-
TGTGCCAGCAGTCTAGGGGCTGAAGCTTTCTTT
CASSLGAEAFF
>-|TRBV10-3|TRBJ2-5|TRBD1
TGTGCCGCCGGACCGGGACAGGGAGGAGGGGAGACCCAGTACTTC
CAAGPGQGGGETQYF
>-|TRBV9|TRBJ2-2|-
TGTGCCAGCAGCGGACAGGCGGTAGGGGAGCTGTTTTTT
CASSGQAVGELFF
>-|TRBV6-5|TRBJ2-3|TRBD2
TGTGCCAGCAGAGTCAGCGGGAGTAGGTCAGATACGCAGTATTTT
CASRVSGSRSDTQYF
>-|TRBV6-2/TRBV6-3|TRBJ2-2|TRBD2
TGTGCCAGCAGTTACTTGAGACTAGCCCCGAACACCGGGGAGCTGTTTTTT
CASSYLRLAPNTGELFF
>-|TRBV5-8|TRBJ2-3|-
TGTGCCAGCAGCACTATCCTTTCTAGCACAGATACGCAGTATTTT
CASSTILSSTDTQYF
>-|TRBV11-3|TRBJ2-2|-
TGTGCCAGCAGGGAAACTAGTACCGGGGAGCTGTTTTTT
CASRETSTGELFF
>once|TRBV3-1/TRBV3-2|TRBJ2-7|TRBD2
TGTGCCAGCAGCCAAGATGTTCCTAGCGGGGGTCGAGAGCAGTACTTC
CASSQDVPSGGREQYF
>-|TRBV5-1|TRBJ2-7|TRBD1
TGCGCCAGCAGCAGGACAGGGGCCTACGAGCAGTACTTC
CASSRTGAYEQYF
>-|TRBV18|TRBJ1-1|-
TGTGCCAGCTCAGGTTCGGGGATGAACACTGAAGCTTTCTTT
CASSGSGMNTEAFF
>-|TRBV3-1/TRBV3-2|TRBJ2-7|TRBD2
TGTGCCAGCAGCCGGGCTAGCGGGAGCCACGAGCAGTACTTC
CASSRASGSHEQYF
>-|TRBV15|TRBJ2-7|TRBD1
TGTGCCACCAGCAGAGGGGACAGACCCTACGAGCAGTACTTC
CATSRGDRPYEQYF
>-|TRBV27|TRBJ2-1|-
TGTGCCAGCAGTTGGCTAGGGGATGAGCAGTTCTTC
CASSWLGDEQFF
>-|TRBV19|TRBJ2-2|-
TGTGCCAGTATTGGGGATAGTAGGGCCGGGGAGCTGTTTTTT
CASIGDSRAGELFF
>-|TRBV3-1/TRBV3-2|TRBJ1-1|-
TGTGCCAGCAGCCAAGAGACCAGGAAAGCTTTCTTT
CASSQETRKAFF
>-|TRBV7-2|TRBJ2-1|-
TGTGCCAGCAGCTTAAGGCTAGCTGTTGAGCAGTTCTTC
CASSLRLAVEQFF
>-|TRBV6-5|TRBJ1-5|-
TGTGCCAGTTCGCAGGGGAGTAGGAATCAGCCCCAGCATTTT
CASSQGSRNQPQHF
>-|TRBV7-3|TRBJ1-1|-
TGTGCCAGCAGCTTAATGGGTGGAGGGAACACTGAAGCTTTCTTT
CASSLMGGGNTEAFF
>-|TRBV2|TRBJ1-1|-
TGTGCCAGCAGTGCGTCCCCCATGGGAGCTTTCTTT
CASSASPMGAFF
>few|TRBV5-1|TRBJ2-7|-
TGCGCCAGCAGCTTGGACATAACCTACGAGCAGTACTTC
CASSLDITYEQYF
>-|TRBV2|TRBJ1-2|TRBD1
TGTGCCAGCAGCGGACAGGGGAGATATGGCTACACCTTC
CASSGQGRYGYTF
>-|TRBV5-5|TRBJ2-5|-
TGTGCCAGCAGCTTGGGACAGCGGGAGACCCAGTACTTC
CASSLGQRETQYF
>-|TRBV5-1|TRBJ2-7|TRBD2
TGCGCCAGCAGCTCCACACGACTAGCCCCCTACGAGCAGTACTTC
CASSSTRLAPYEQYF
>-|TRBV29-1|TRBJ1-2|-
TGCAGCGTTGTACAGGGTAAATATGGCTACACCTTC
CSVVQGKYGYTF
>-|TRBV7-2|TRBJ2-1|-
TGTGCCAGCAGCAGGCTGGGGTTGGGGGGCAATGAGCAGTTCTTC
CASSRLGLGGNEQFF
>-|TRBV7-8|TRBJ2-1|TRBD2
TGTGCCAGCAGAGGAGTGGCGGGAGTATTCAATGAGCAGTTCTTC
CASRGVAGVFNEQFF
>-|TRBV19|TRBJ1-1|-
TGTGCCAGTAGTCCCACCCGGGAAGTCACTGAAGCTTTCTTT
CASSPTREVTEAFF
>once|TRBV11-2|TRBJ2-2|-
TGTGCCAGCAGCGACCGGACATTCGCGAACACCGGGGAGCTGTTTTTT
CASSDRTFANTGELFF
>-|TRBV7-2|TRBJ1-5|-
TGTGCCAGCAGCAAGGACATCATCAGCAATCAGCCCCAGCATTTT
CASSKDIISNQPQHF
>few|TRBV7-2|TRBJ2-7|-
TGTGCCAGCAGTCCCGGGCCCACCAACGAGCAGTACTTC
CASSPGPTNEQYF
>-|TRBV27|TRBJ2-7|TRBD1
TGTGCCAGCAGTTTAGGACAGGACTACGAGCAGTACTTC
CASSLGQDYEQYF
>few|TRBV18|TRBJ1-1|-
TGTGCCAGCTCACCACCGGACGGGATGACTGAAGCTTTCTTT
CASSPPDGMTEAFF
>-|TRBV15|TRBJ2-2|TRBD2
TGTGCCACCAGCAGAGGGGCGGGAGCCTCCCTTTTTTTT
CATSRGAGASLFF
>-|TRBV14|TRBJ1-2|-
TGTGCCAGCAGCCAAGATTTCCAGGGTAGACACACCTTC
CASSQDFQGRHTF
>-|TRBV3-1/TRBV3-2|TRBJ2-7|-
TGTGCCAGCAGCCAAGGTTATCAAACAGCGACGGAGGCCCACGAGCAGTACTTC
CASSQGYQTATEAHEQYF
>-|TRBV7-8|TRBJ1-3|-
TGTGCCAGCAGCTTAGCAGACGGAGCCTTTGGAAACACCATATATTTT
CASSLADGAFGNTIYF
>-|TRBV7-2|TRBJ2-3|-
TGTGCCAGCAGCCCCCGGCCCGGCCGCACAGATACGCAGTATTTT
CASSPRPGRTDTQYF
>-|TRBV18|TRBJ2-1|-
TGTGCCAGCTCACCTCGCTTAGGGGGGGCTGGGAATGAGCAGTTCTTC
CASSPRLGGAGNEQFF
>-|TRBV25-1|TRBJ2-5|TRBD2
TGTGCCAGCAGTGAATGGAGGACTAGTCTTGGAGAGACCCAGTACTTC
CASSEWRTSLGETQYF